Below are 5 T cell receptor beta chains sequenced from a single sample in a study of cytomegalovirus exposure and HLA in healthy donors. Amplification used 60 Vbeta primers and 13 Jbeta primers. Assay: immunoSEQ multiplex PCR; the TCRdb copy retains only in-frame clones and omits some. There are fewer than 200,000 clones in the sample; around three quarters occur only once, and around 14% lies in the top ten. Sequenced sample: PBMCs. The origin of the receptors is a woman in her 30s in good health and CMV-seropositive.

This rearrangement joins TRBV2 to TRBJ2-3, with TRBD2 identical over 7 bases. This CDR3 is built from 14 residues. Looked up from germline, CDR1 is SNHLY and CDR2 is FYNNEI. Trimming removed 8 bases from V and 1 base from J; junction bases left unmatched: 6. CDR3 coding DNA: TGTGCCAGCGGGCTAGCGGCCCGCACAGATACGCAGTATTTT. It yields the protein CASGLAARTDTQYF.

This CDR3 reads CASSAGQGAVEAFF. CDR3 bases: TGTGCCAGCTCAGCGGGACAGGGGGCGGTTGAAGCTTTCTTT. The genes are TRBV18 and TRBJ1-1, with 12 bases lining up with TRBD1. The junction had 5 bases not matched to a gene; V was cut back by 5 bases and J by 7 bases. The length of the CDR3 is 14 residues. In germline, CDR1 is KGHSH, CDR2 LQKENI.

This clone was seen a handful of times. The rearrangement uses TRBV11-2 and TRBJ2-5; possibly TRBD1 for D (6 bases). CDR1 and CDR2 (germline): SGHAT, FQNNGV. This CDR3 contains 17 residues. Trimming cost V 5 bases and J 5 bases, with 24 bases left between them. The CDR3, as DNA: TGTGCCAGCAGCCAATTAGTGCCAACAGGGTGGGGGGAGACCCAGTACTTC. This codes for CASSQLVPTGWGETQYF.

The V gene is TRBV7-2, the J gene TRBJ1-1; 8 nucleotides line up with TRBD1. V shed 3 bases, J shed 3 bases, and the junction held 3 bases outside the gene matches. Germline values: CDR1 SGHTA, CDR2 FQGNSA. The CDR3 is 14 residues long. The chain's CDR3 is CASSFDRGYTEAFF. The CDR3 nucleotides read TGTGCCAGCAGCTTCGACAGGGGATACACTGAAGCTTTCTTT. The complete variable domain, with remaining parts taken from reference TRBV7-2 and TRBJ1-1, reads GAGVSQSPSNKVTEKGKDVELRCDPISGHTALYWYRQSLGQGLEFLIYFQGNSAPDKSGLPSDRFSAERTGGSVSTLTIQRTQQEDSAVYLCASSFDRGYTEAFFGQGTRLTVV.

The chain combines TRBV11-2 with TRBJ2-1, with D perhaps TRBD2 (5 bases). This CDR3 has 14 residues. The germline CDR1 and CDR2 sequences are SGHAT and FQNNGV. V lost 0 bases, J lost 9 bases, and 12 bases lay in between. The CDR3 DNA is TGTGCCAGCAGCTTAGAACTAGAGTGGGTTGAGCAGTTCTTC. The encoded protein is CASSLELEWVEQFF.